The 2 T cell receptor beta chains below were found in one sample sequenced in a study of cytomegalovirus exposure and HLA in healthy donors. The assay was immunoSEQ multiplex PCR, and TCRdb's table has in-frame clones only and misses some. Of roughly 98,000 clones listed, approximately 88% are singletons. The source material was PBMCs. The origin of the receptors is a woman in her twenties or thirties in good health and CMV-seronegative.

The rearrangement uses TRBV6-5 and TRBJ2-7, with a weak D call TRBD1 (5 bases). The CDR3 sequence is 14 residues long. The V end was cut by 0 bases, the J end by 0 bases, with 6 bases between. Germline V CDR1 and CDR2: MNHEY, SVGAGI. In DNA, the CDR3 is TGTGCCAGCAGTTACTCGACAGTCTCCTACGAGCAGTACTTC. Amino acid sequence: CASSYSTVSYEQYF.

This chain connects TRBV19 to TRBJ2-7; tentatively, D is TRBD1 (6 bases). Germline values: CDR1 LNHDA, CDR2 SQIVND (reference sequence). The V gene lost 7 bases and the J gene lost 7 bases, with 17 bases spanning the gap. The CDR3 runs to 13 residues. The CDR3 coding sequence is TGTGCCAGTAAGCCCCAGGGGCCTGGTGAGCAGTACTTC. Its protein is CASKPQGPGEQYF.